These 19 T cell receptor beta chains share one sample of origin, sequenced in a study of early T cells in non-severe SARS-CoV-2 infection (TCRdb year 2021). Libraries were made using 5' RACE. Sequencing was performed on a NextSeq 500. Clones were called with MiXCR by TCRdb after fastp trimmed the public reads at Q25, and only in-frame beta chains were retained. Under each unique CDR3 protein, matching rows form one entry showing the most common genes and DNA. This sample is represented by 50,000 to 70,000 distinct CDR3 sequences; under 15% of them were singletons. Approximately 9.1% of the sample rests with the top ten. This sample comprised whole blood, obtained at baseline. The receptors shown here come from an adult who was a healthcare worker with PCR-confirmed SARS-CoV-2 infection or an uninfected control (not recorded which).

This chain links TRBV5-4 with TRBJ2-3; D perhaps matches TRBD1 (6 bases). The length of the CDR3 is 13 residues. Germline V gives CDR1 SGHNT, CDR2 YYREEE (reference sequence). Trimming cost V 2 bases and J 4 bases, with 8 bases left between them. The CDR3 coding sequence is TGTGCCAGCAGCTTTGGGGGCCCAGATACGCAGTATTTT. It is translated as CASSFGGPDTQYF. Filled out from reference TRBV5-4 and TRBJ2-3, the complete variable domain reads ETGVTQSPTHLIKTRGQQVTLRCSSQSGHNTVSWYQQALGQGPQFIFQYYREEENGRGNFPPRFSGLQFPNYSSELNVNALELDDSALYLCASSFGGPDTQYFGPGTRLTVL.

This clonotype has just a few counts. The chain joins TRBV18 to TRBJ2-7; 7 nucleotides align to TRBD1. Looked up from germline, CDR1 is KGHSH and CDR2 is LQKENI. Trimming cost V 6 bases and J 3 bases; bases outside gene matches: 8. The CDR3 is made up of 14 amino acids. This CDR3 is CASSPGQGDYEQYF. The DNA of the CDR3 is TGTGCCAGCTCCCCGGGGCAGGGGGACTACGAGCAGTACTTC.

In its sample, this clonotype was seen many times. The chain employs TRBV5-1 and TRBJ2-1, with 9 bases lining up with TRBD1. CDR3 size: 15 residues. Germline lookup yields CDR1 SGHRS and CDR2 YFSETQ. The V segment lost 4 bases and the J segment 6 bases; nucleotides outside the gene matches: 8. The CDR3 is CASSPVGTGINEQFF. CDR3 DNA sequence: TGCGCCAGCAGCCCTGTTGGGACAGGGATCAATGAGCAGTTCTTC.

The chain is built from TRBV6-1 and TRBJ2-7; D may correspond to TRBD1 or TRBD2 (5 bases each). The CDR3 loop spans 14 amino acids. Germline V gene data show CDR1 as MNHNS and CDR2 as SASEGT. Trimming left V 6 bases short and J 0 bases short, with 12 bases between. CDR3: CASRGEFNSYEQYF. DNA for the CDR3: TGTGCCAGCAGGGGGGAATTTAACTCCTACGAGCAGTACTTC.

This clonotype was picked up a small number of times. This chain joins TRBV10-3 and TRBJ1-1, with a weak D call TRBD1 (5 bases). The CDR3 extends over 11 amino acids. V lost 2 bases and J 11 bases, leaving 9 bases between the germline ends. Germline values: CDR1 ENHRY, CDR2 SYGVKD. The CDR3 coding sequence is TGTGCCATCAGTGAGATGGGGCGGGCTTTCTTT. Encoded protein: CAISEMGRAFF.

This clonotype was seen more than once but under ten times. V usage is TRBV19 and J usage is TRBJ2-7; D perhaps matches TRBD1 (6 bases). From germline, CDR1 is LNHDA and CDR2 SQIVND (reference sequence). Deletions cut 2 bases from V and 0 bases from J, with 14 bases between. This CDR3 contains 16 residues. The CDR3 nucleotides read TGTGCCAGTAGTATATTTGGACGGACAGACTCCTACGAGCAGTACTTC. Amino acids: CASSIFGRTDSYEQYF.

This clonotype has a handful of counts. The chain joins TRBV6-2 or TRBV6-3 to TRBJ2-7; weak D call: TRBD1 (6 bases). V lost 6 bases and J lost 3, with 12 bases in between. The germline gives CDR1 MNHEY, CDR2 SVGEGT. The CDR3 is 13 residues long. In DNA, the CDR3 is TGTGCCAGCAGCAGGGGTCGCCTCTACGAGCAGTACTTC. Its translation is CASSRGRLYEQYF.

This clonotype was observed a handful of times. J is TRBJ2-4 and V is TRBV5-1; unclear D gene. The CDR3 is made up of 12 amino acids. The V end lost 5 bases, the J end lost 7 bases, and 10 bases lay between the germline ends. Germline CDR1 SGHRS, CDR2 YFSETQ. The CDR3, as DNA: TGCGCCAGCAGTTATGACCAGAACATTCAGTACTTC. It encodes CASSYDQNIQYF.

This clonotype occurred once. This CDR3 reads CASSPNSGGVYEQYF. DNA of the CDR3: TGCGCCAGCAGCCCGAATTCAGGGGGCGTCTACGAGCAGTACTTC. The V and J genes are TRBV5-1 and TRBJ2-7; 8 bases fit TRBD1. Losses at the gene ends were 4 bases for V and 3 bases for J; bases not matched to a gene: 9. The CDR3 is made up of 15 amino acids. Germline V CDR1 and CDR2: SGHRS, YFSETQ.

CDR3 bases: TGTGCCAGCAGCTACCTGGCTAGCGGGAGAGGTCGGCAGTACTTC. Its protein product is CASSYLASGRGRQYF. J is TRBJ2-7 and V is TRBV27, with 10 bases identical to TRBD2. J was trimmed by 9 bases and V by 6 bases; bases with no gene match: 14. Per germline, CDR1 MNHEY and CDR2 SMNVEV (reference sequence). This CDR3 contains 15 residues.

By share, this clonotype ranks as medium-sized (0.01 to 0.1%). The DNA for the CDR3 is TGTGCCAGCAGCCAAGATAGGATGGGCGAGCAGTACTTC. This encodes CASSQDRMGEQYF. The chain recombines TRBV3-1 with TRBJ2-7, with D hard to call. The CDR3 is 13 residues long. Germline CDR1 is LGHDT and CDR2 is YNNKEL (reference sequence). Trimming removed 0 bases at V and 6 bases at J, with 9 bases between.

A note on this clonotype: Relative to the germline gene, one junction end is altered; a read error may explain this. The chain has TRBV3-1 and TRBJ2-3; 9 bases agree with TRBD2. CDR3 length equals 13 residues. Germline-derived CDR1 and CDR2 are LGHDT and YNNKEL (reference sequence). The CDR3 protein is CASSQGAGTSSNF. CDR3 DNA sequence: TGTGCCAGCAGCCAGGGAGCGGGGACTAGCTCCAATTTT.

This clonotype was seen many times. The rearrangement links TRBV9 to TRBJ1-6; possibly TRBD1 for D (5 bases). Trimming took off 0 bases at V and 9 bases at J, with 10 bases between the two ends. The CDR3 contains 14 residues. Germline V gene sequence: CDR1 SGDLS, CDR2 YYNGEE. In nucleotides, the CDR3 is TGTGCCAGCAGCGTAGATGCAGGGCGTTCACCCCTCCACTTT. It translates to CASSVDAGRSPLHF.

The rearrangement joins TRBV5-6 to TRBJ1-2; D perhaps matches TRBD1 (6 bases). CDR1 SGHDT and CDR2 YYEEEE come from the germline V gene. The CDR3 has 13 residues. V was cut by 4 bases and J by 6 bases, with 13 bases left in between. CDR3 residues: CASSRLQGDGYTF. The CDR3 nucleotides are TGTGCCAGCAGCCGTCTACAGGGAGATGGCTACACCTTC.

This clonotype was seen only a few times. The V gene is TRBV6-6, the J gene TRBJ2-2; no reliable D call. The V end lost 5 bases, the J end lost 8 bases, and 9 bases lay between the germline ends. The V gene's germline CDR1 is MNHNY and CDR2 SVGAGI (reference sequence). This CDR3 contains 12 residues. Written as DNA, the CDR3 is TGTGCCAGCAGTCGGATAAAGGGGGAGCTGTTTTTT. Its translation: CASSRIKGELFF.

The chain recombines TRBV27 with TRBJ1-5; the match to TRBD1 covers 9 bases. The CDR3 has 14 amino acids. Germline V gene data show CDR1 as MNHEY and CDR2 as SMNVEV (reference sequence). The ends lost 6 bases at V and 5 bases at J; junction bases unmatched: 5. The CDR3 protein is CASSRQGEDQPQHF. The CDR3, as DNA: TGTGCCAGCAGCCGACAGGGGGAAGATCAGCCCCAGCATTTT.

This clonotype was recorded many times. The chain couples TRBV7-9 to TRBJ1-1; a weak D match, TRBD1 (6 bases). The germline V gene has CDR1 SEHNR and CDR2 FQNEAQ (reference sequence). The CDR3 extends over 14 amino acids. V was clipped by 6 bases and J by 3 bases, with 14 bases between them. CDR3 sequence reads: CASSPQGLDTEAFF. CDR3 DNA sequence: TGTGCCAGCAGTCCCCAGGGGCTGGACACTGAAGCTTTCTTT.

The V gene is TRBV20-1, the J gene TRBJ2-5; 14 bases fit TRBD2. V dropped 4 bases and J dropped 7; count of bases not matched to a gene: 8. Germline lookup yields CDR1 DFQATT and CDR2 SNEGSKA (reference sequence). This CDR3 has 15 amino acids. The CDR3 is CSANGLAGGQWTQYF. In DNA form, the CDR3 reads TGCAGTGCTAATGGACTAGCGGGAGGTCAATGGACCCAGTACTTC.

This clonotype appeared once. The rearrangement links TRBV20-1 to TRBJ2-3; no firm D call. The germline V gene encodes CDR1 DFQATT and CDR2 SNEGSKA (reference sequence). Trimming removed 3 bases from V and 6 bases from J, with 16 bases in between. The CDR3 has 14 amino acids. The CDR3 region is CSASSVSGRDTQYF. The CDR3 nucleotides read TGCAGTGCTAGCTCCGTGTCGGGTCGCGATACGCAGTATTTT.